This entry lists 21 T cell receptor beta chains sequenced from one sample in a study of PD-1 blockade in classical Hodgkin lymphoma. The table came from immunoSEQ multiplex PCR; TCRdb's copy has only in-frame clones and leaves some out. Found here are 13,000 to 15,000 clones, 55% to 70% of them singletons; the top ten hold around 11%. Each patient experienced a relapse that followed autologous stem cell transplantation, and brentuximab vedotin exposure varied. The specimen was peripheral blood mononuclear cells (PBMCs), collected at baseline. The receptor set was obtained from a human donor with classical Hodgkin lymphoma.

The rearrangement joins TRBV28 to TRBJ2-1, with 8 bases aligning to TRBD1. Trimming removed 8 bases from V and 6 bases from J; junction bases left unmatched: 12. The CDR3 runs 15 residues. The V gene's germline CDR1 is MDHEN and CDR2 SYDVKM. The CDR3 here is CASRSWTGYSNEQFF. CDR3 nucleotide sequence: TGTGCCAGCCGATCCTGGACAGGGTATAGCAATGAGCAGTTCTTC.

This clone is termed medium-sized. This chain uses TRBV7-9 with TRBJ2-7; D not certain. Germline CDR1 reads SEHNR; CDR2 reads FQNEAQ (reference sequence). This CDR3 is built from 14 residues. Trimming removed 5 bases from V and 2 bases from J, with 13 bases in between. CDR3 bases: TGTGCCAGCAGCCAACCCTTCGACGCCTACGAGCAGTACTTC. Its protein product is CASSQPFDAYEQYF.

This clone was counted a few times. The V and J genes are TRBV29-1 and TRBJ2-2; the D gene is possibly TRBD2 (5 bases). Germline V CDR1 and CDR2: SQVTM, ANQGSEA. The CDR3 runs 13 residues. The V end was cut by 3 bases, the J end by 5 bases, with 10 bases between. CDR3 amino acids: CSVDIRGTGELFF. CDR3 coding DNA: TGCAGCGTTGATATCCGGGGAACCGGGGAGCTGTTTTTT.

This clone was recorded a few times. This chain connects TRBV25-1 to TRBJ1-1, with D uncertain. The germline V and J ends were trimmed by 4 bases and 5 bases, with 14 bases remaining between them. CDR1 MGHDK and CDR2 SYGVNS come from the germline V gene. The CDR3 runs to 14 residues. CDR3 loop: CASSGSGFWTEAFF. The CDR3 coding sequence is TGTGCCAGCAGTGGGTCCGGCTTTTGGACTGAAGCTTTCTTT.

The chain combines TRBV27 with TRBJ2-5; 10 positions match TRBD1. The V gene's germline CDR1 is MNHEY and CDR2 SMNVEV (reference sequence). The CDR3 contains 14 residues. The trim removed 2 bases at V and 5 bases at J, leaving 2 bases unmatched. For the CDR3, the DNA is TGTGCCAGCAGTTTAGACAGGGGGCTGGAGACCCAGTACTTC. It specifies CASSLDRGLETQYF.

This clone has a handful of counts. CDR3 in amino acids: CASGDGTAARTQYF. CDR3 sequence (DNA): TGTGCCAGCGGGGATGGGACGGCCGCGAGGACCCAGTACTTC. The chain has TRBV2 and TRBJ2-5, with D possibly called TRBD1 or TRBD2 (5 bases each). Germline CDR1 and CDR2: SNHLY and FYNNEI. This CDR3 contains 14 residues. The ends were cut back, 8 bases at V and 7 bases at J, with 20 bases in the middle.

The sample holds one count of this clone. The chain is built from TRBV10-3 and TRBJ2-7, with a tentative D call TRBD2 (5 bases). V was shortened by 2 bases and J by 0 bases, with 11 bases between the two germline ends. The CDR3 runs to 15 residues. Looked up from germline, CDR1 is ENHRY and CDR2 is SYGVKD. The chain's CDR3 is CAISEGSGGSYEQYF. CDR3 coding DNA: TGTGCCATCAGTGAGGGATCAGGAGGCTCCTACGAGCAGTACTTC.

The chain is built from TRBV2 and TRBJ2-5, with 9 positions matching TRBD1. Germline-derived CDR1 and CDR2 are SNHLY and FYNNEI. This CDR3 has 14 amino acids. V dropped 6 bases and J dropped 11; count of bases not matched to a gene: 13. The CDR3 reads CASSETNRGLEQYF. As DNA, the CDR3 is TGTGCCAGCAGCGAAACCAACAGGGGGCTGGAGCAGTACTTC.

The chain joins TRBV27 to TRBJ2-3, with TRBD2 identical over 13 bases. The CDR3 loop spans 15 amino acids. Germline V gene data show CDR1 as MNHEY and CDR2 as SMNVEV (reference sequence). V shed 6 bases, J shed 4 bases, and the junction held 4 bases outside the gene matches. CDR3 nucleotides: TGTGCCAGCAGGCCGGGACTAGCGGGATCAGATACGCAGTATTTT. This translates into CASRPGLAGSDTQYF.

The CDR3 is CASSLNGETSGGSKNIQYF. CDR3 in DNA: TGTGCCAGCAGCTTAAATGGGGAGACCTCCGGAGGGTCCAAAAACATTCAGTACTTC. The chain links TRBV7-3 to TRBJ2-4; TRBD2 is a possible D gene (6 bases). This CDR3 contains 19 residues. Germline V gives CDR1 SGHTA, CDR2 FQGTGA. V lost 1 base and J lost 2, with 21 bases in between. The full variable domain, with the rest looked up from reference TRBV7-3 and TRBJ2-4, is GAGVSQTPSNKVTEKGKYVELRCDPISGHTALYWYRQSLGQGPEFLIYFQGTGAADDSGLPNDRFFAVRPEGSVSTLKIQRTERGDSAVYLCASSLNGETSGGSKNIQYFGAGTRLSVL.

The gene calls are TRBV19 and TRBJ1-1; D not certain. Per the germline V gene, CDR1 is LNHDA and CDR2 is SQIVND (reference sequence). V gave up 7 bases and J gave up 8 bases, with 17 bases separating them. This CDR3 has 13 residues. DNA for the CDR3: TGTGCCAGTAATTCTAAGCCGACCTTAGAAGCTTTCTTT. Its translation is CASNSKPTLEAFF.

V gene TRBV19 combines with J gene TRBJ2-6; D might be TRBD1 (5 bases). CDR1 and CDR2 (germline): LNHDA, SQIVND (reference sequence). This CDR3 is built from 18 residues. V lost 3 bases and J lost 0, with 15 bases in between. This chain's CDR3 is CASSMKGAVSSGANVLTF. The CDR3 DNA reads TGTGCCAGTAGTATGAAAGGGGCCGTGAGCTCTGGGGCCAACGTCCTGACTTTC.

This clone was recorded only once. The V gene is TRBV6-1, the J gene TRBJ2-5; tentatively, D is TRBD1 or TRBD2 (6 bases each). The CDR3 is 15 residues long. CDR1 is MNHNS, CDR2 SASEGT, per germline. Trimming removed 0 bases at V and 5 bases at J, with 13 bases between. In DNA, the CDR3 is TGTGCCAGCAGTGAAGCTTGGGGGGCAGGGGAGACCCAGTACTTC. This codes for CASSEAWGAGETQYF.

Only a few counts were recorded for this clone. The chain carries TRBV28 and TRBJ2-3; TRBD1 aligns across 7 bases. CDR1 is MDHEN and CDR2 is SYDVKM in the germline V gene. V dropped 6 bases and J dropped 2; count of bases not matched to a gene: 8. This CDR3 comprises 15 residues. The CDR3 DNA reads TGTGCCAGCAGACAGACAGGGAGTAACACAGATACGCAGTATTTT. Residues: CASRQTGSNTDTQYF.

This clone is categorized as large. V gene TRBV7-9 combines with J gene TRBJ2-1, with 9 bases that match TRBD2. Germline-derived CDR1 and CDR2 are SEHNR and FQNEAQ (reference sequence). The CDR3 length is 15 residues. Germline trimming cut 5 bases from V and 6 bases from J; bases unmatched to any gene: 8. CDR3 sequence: CASSALAGDGNEQFF. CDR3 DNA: TGTGCCAGCAGCGCGTTAGCGGGAGACGGCAATGAGCAGTTCTTC.

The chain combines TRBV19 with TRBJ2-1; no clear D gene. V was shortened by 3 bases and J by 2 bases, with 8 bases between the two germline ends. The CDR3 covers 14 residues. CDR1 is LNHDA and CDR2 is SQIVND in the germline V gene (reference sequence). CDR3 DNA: TGTGCCAGTAGTATCCAGTTTACCTACAATGAGCAGTTCTTC. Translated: CASSIQFTYNEQFF.

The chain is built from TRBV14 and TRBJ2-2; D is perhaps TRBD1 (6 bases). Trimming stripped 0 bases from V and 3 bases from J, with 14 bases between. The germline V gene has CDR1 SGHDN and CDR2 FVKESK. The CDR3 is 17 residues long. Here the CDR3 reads CASSQDLRGSDTGELFF. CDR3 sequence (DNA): TGTGCCAGCAGCCAAGATCTCAGGGGATCTGACACCGGGGAGCTGTTTTTT.

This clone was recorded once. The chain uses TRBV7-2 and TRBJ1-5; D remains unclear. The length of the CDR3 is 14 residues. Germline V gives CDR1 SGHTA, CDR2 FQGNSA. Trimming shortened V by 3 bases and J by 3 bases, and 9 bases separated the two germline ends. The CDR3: CASSLISNNQPQHF. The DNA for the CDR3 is TGTGCCAGCAGCTTGATATCGAACAATCAGCCCCAGCATTTT. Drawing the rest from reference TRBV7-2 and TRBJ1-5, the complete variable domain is GAGVSQSPSNKVTEKGKDVELRCDPISGHTALYWYRQSLGQGLEFLIYFQGNSAPDKSGLPSDRFSAERTGGSVSTLTIQRTQQEDSAVYLCASSLISNNQPQHFGDGTRLSIL.

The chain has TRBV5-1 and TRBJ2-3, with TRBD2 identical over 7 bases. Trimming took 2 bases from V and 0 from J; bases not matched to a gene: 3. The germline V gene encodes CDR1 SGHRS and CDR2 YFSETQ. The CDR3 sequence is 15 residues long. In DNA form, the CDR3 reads TGCGCCAGCAGCTTTAGCGGGCTTAGCACAGATACGCAGTATTTT. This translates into CASSFSGLSTDTQYF.

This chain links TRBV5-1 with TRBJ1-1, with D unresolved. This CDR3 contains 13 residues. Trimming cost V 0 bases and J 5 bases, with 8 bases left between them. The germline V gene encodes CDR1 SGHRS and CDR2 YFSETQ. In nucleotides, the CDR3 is TGCGCCAGCAGCTTGGTTCGGGGTACTGAAGCTTTCTTT. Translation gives CASSLVRGTEAFF.

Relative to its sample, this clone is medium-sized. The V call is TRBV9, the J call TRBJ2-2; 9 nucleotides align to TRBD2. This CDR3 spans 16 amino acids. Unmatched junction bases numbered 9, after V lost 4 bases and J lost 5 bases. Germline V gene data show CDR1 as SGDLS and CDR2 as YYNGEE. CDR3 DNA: TGTGCCAGCAGCCCAGCTTTAGCGGGAGTAACCGGGGAGCTGTTTTTT. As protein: CASSPALAGVTGELFF.